The sequence of this T cell receptor beta chain was determined in a study of graft-versus-host responses after intestinal transplantation. A single count supports this clone. Germline V gene data show CDR1 as LNHNV and CDR2 as YYDKDF (reference sequence). The CDR3 sequence is 15 residues long. Trimming at V came to 5 bases and at J to 3 bases, leaving 8 bases not matched to a gene. Some clones are missing from TCRdb's copy, which holds only in-frame ones; the method was immunoSEQ multiplex PCR. The sample shows 85,000 to 100,000 clones, around 88% of them seen only once. Sequenced here: PBMCs, sampled 255 days after intestinal transplant. The TCR originated in a human patient who received an intestinal transplant, so some T cells may come from the graft donor. The genes are TRBV15 and TRBJ1-2; the match to TRBD1 covers 8 bases. This CDR3 reads CATSGGRGQDYGYTF. CDR3 bases: TGTGCCACCAGCGGGGGCAGGGGGCAGGACTATGGCTACACCTTC.